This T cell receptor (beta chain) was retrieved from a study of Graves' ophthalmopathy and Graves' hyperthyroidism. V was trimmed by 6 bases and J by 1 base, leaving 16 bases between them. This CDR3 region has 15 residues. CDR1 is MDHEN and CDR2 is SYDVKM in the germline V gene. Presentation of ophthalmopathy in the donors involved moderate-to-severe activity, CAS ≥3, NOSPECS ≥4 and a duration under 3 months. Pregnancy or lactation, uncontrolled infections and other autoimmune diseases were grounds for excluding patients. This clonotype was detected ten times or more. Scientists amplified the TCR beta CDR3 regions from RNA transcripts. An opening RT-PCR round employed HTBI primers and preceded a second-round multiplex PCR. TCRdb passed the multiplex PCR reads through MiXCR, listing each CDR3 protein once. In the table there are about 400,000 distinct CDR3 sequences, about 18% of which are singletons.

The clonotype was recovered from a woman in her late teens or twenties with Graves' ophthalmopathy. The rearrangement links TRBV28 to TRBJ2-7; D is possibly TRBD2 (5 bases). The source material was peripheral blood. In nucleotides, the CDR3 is TGTGCCAGCAGACCCGGGAACCCAAGTTCCTACGAGCAGTACTTC. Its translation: CASRPGNPSSYEQYF.